This TCR beta chain emerged from a study of T cell responses to AZD1222 COVID-19 vaccine. The V end lost 1 base, the J end lost 2 bases, and 9 bases lay between the germline ends. The CDR3 covers 14 residues. Germline assignment: CDR1 SGHTA and CDR2 FQGTGA. Repertoires were generated with immunoSEQ multiplex PCR, while TCRdb's copy carries only in-frame clones and drops some. The sample contains 90,000 to 120,000 clones, roughly 89% of which appear only once. The sample here was peripheral blood, taken on day 0 of AZD1222 vaccination. The clonotype comes from an adult in good health. The chain carries TRBV7-3 and TRBJ2-7; D is unclear. CDR3 sequence (DNA): TGTGCCAGCAGCTTAAAGGCAGGTCCCTACGAGCAGTACTTC. Residues: CASSLKAGPYEQYF.